The present entry profiles one T cell receptor (beta chain) with its context. No antigen is known for it. Germline assignment: CDR1 SGDLS and CDR2 YYNGEE. This CDR3 is built from 15 residues. The J segment lost 6 bases and the V segment lost 4 bases, leaving 11 bases of the junction unmatched. The sample belongs to a study of cytomegalovirus exposure and HLA in healthy donors. Whole-study context: Earlier findings included about 120 million unique TCR beta sequences obtained from 150 million to 200 million T cells.

Study conclusions and caveats: Presence/absence comparisons presumed near-even sequencing depth among donors. Association of 16,951 TCR beta sequences with HLA alleles was found at 0.05 false discovery rate in a later analysis.

The PCR ran on 60 Vbeta and 13 Jbeta primers. The table came from immunoSEQ multiplex PCR; TCRdb's copy has only in-frame clones and leaves some out. Among approximately 140,000 clones listed, 78% were seen once. This TCR was recovered from a man aged 35-49 years in good health and CMV-seropositive. The rearrangement uses TRBV9 and TRBJ2-7, with 9 bases that match TRBD2. Sequences were obtained from PBMCs. The CDR3: CASSPQAGGLREQYF. The CDR3 nucleotides read TGTGCCAGCAGCCCCCAAGCGGGAGGCCTCCGCGAGCAGTACTTC.